Listed below are T cell receptor beta chains from one sample, sequenced in a study of blood T cell repertoires in COVID-19. Sequencing was performed with immunoSEQ multiplex PCR; in TCRdb, only in-frame clones are kept and a portion is missing. The sample lists some 200,000 clones; roughly 86% were seen once. Sample: peripheral blood. These receptors were obtained from a woman over 75 in a cohort sampled during active or convalescent COVID-19. Both conserved end residues are trimmed from each CDR3.

V gene: TRBV11-2
CDR3 protein: ASSRGTQSYNEQF

V gene: TRBV19
CDR3 protein: ASSIMSGGRTEAF

V gene: TRBV6-2/TRBV6-3
CDR3 protein: ASSSSRDRPYGYT

V gene: TRBV29-1
CDR3 protein: SVERRDRVPEAF

V gene: TRBV9
CDR3 protein: ASSVELAGRWYTGELF

V gene: TRBV3-1/TRBV3-2
CDR3 protein: ASSQRAGGNEQF

V gene: TRBV3-1/TRBV3-2
CDR3 protein: ASSQDSWTSGGYNEQF

V gene: TRBV24-1
CDR3 protein: ATSDSGSEQY

V gene: TRBV15
CDR3 protein: ATSRDPGGNQPQH

V gene: TRBV2
CDR3 protein: ASRGQGALEKLF

V gene: TRBV6-6
CDR3 protein: ASSPGTGQALNTEAF

V gene: TRBV7-9
CDR3 protein: ASSLVGGLHGGRYNEQF

V gene: TRBV9
CDR3 protein: ASSVSGNTEAF

V gene: TRBV9
CDR3 protein: ASSRGLASYEQY

V gene: TRBV28
CDR3 protein: ASSLGLTYEQY

V gene: TRBV2
CDR3 protein: ASRPLTSTDTQY

V gene: TRBV20-1
CDR3 protein: SANREETQY

V gene: TRBV6-5
CDR3 protein: ASSYTTGVYGYT

V gene: TRBV28
CDR3 protein: ASSLPLAGVETQY

V gene: TRBV10-3
CDR3 protein: AITRDSHNEQF

V gene: TRBV27
CDR3 protein: ASSPGGVHNQPQH

V gene: TRBV10-2
CDR3 protein: ASTTGLADGAQY

V gene: TRBV7-2
CDR3 protein: ASSLRGWVGNQPQH

V gene: TRBV28
CDR3 protein: ASSLPDRGGLEAF

V gene: TRBV7-9
CDR3 protein: ASSLKDWYQETQY

V gene: TRBV25-1
CDR3 protein: ASSEFRGFSGNTIY

V gene: TRBV29-1
CDR3 protein: SSGSSNTGELF

V gene: TRBV28
CDR3 protein: ASIGAGGPTNEQF

V gene: TRBV5-1
CDR3 protein: ASSPRSDRGTEAF

V gene: TRBV13
CDR3 protein: ASSLGWPDGKLF

V gene: TRBV5-1
CDR3 protein: ASSFEGGVTEAF

V gene: TRBV9
CDR3 protein: ASSVVRGQGIGYSNQPQH

V gene: TRBV7-6
CDR3 protein: ASSLSGRIIYNEQF

V gene: TRBV11-2
CDR3 protein: ASSPTGSNEQY

V gene: TRBV10-3
CDR3 protein: AISESTRGNEQY

V gene: TRBV5-1
CDR3 protein: ASSDPGSNYGYT

V gene: TRBV11-2
CDR3 protein: ASSSWTDSHGYT